Given below is one TCR beta chain in context. This sample was taken from a study of blood T cell repertoires in COVID-19. The overall study: There were acute and convalescent COVID-19 samples, and they came from the United States, Italy and Spain. From T cells, B-cell-depleted T cells, or PBMCs came the material, which was cDNA or gDNA.

How the authors handled the data: Researchers report that nucleated cell counts were estimated from reference gene primer amplification. Using immunoSEQ multiplex PCR, the repertoire was profiled, and TCRdb retains in-frame clones only, with some absent. The D gene and trimming were derived from the DNA, and the V and J assignments and clone size from that table. Among approximately 110,000 clones listed, more than 60% were seen once. This CDR3 has 17 amino acids. Germline V gene sequence: CDR1 SGHTS, CDR2 YDEGEE. V was clipped by 0 bases and J by 1 base; unmatched bases: 5. Sequencing used peripheral blood. The chain uses TRBV5-8 and TRBJ1-5; 9 bases match TRBD1. The receptor was isolated from a man in his 70s with active or convalescent COVID-19. The CDR3 is CASSLAKGTGSNQPQHF. The CDR3 DNA reads TGTGCCAGCAGCTTGGCGAAAGGGACAGGGAGCAATCAGCCCCAGCATTTT.